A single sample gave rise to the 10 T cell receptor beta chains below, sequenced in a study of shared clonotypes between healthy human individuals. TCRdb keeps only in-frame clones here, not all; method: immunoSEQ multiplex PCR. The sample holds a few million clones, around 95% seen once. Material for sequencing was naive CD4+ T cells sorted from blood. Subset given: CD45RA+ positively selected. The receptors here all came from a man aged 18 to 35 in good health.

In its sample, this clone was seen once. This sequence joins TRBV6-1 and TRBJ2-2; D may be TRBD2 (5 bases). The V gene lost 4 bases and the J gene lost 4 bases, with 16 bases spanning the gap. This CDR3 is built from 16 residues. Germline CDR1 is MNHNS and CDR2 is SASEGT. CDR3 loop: CASSVQAGTTTGELFF. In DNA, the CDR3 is TGTGCCAGCAGTGTTCAGGCGGGTACTACCACCGGGGAGCTGTTTTTT.

The CDR3 spells CASSLKIGAVGNTEAFF. CDR3 nucleotide sequence: TGCGCCAGCAGCCTCAAGATCGGGGCCGTAGGGAACACTGAAGCTTTCTTT. This chain joins TRBV4-1 and TRBJ1-1; D perhaps matches TRBD1 (5 bases). Germline values: CDR1 MGHRA, CDR2 YSYEKL. The CDR3 covers 17 residues. V lost 4 bases and J lost 1, with 19 bases in between.

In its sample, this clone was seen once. The CDR3: CASSSDRAAEAFF. The CDR3 nucleotides read TGTGCCAGCAGCTCGGACAGGGCTGCTGAAGCTTTCTTT. The V call is TRBV7-2, the J call TRBJ1-1; TRBD1 matches 8 bases. Germline V gene data show CDR1 as SGHTA and CDR2 as FQGNSA. Trimming at V came to 4 bases and at J to 6 bases, leaving 4 bases not matched to a gene. The CDR3 spans 13 residues.

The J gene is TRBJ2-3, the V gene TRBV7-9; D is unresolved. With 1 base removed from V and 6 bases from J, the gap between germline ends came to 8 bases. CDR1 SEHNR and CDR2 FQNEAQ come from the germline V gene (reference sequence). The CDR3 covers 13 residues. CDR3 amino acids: CASSLGSGDTQYF. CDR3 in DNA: TGTGCCAGCAGCTTAGGCTCCGGGGATACGCAGTATTTT.

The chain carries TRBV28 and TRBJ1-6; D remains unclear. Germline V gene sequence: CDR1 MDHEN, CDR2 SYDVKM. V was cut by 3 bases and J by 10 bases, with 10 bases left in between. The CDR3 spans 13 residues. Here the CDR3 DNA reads TGTGCCAGCAGTTTGACGCAGCCCTCACCCCTCCACTTT. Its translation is CASSLTQPSPLHF.

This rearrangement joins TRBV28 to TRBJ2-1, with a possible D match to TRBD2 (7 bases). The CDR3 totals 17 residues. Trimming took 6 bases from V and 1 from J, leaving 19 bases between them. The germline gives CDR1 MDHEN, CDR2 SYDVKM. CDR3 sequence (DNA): TGTGCCAGCAGCAAAAGGGAGGGGGGGTTATCCTACAATGAGCAGTTCTTC. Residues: CASSKREGGLSYNEQFF.

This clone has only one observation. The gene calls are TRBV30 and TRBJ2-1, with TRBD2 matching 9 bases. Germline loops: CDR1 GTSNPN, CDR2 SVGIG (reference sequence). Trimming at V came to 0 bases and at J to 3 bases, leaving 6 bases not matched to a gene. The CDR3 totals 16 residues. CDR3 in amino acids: CAWSVLSSGIYNEQFF. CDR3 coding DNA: TGTGCCTGGAGTGTCTTATCTAGCGGGATCTACAATGAGCAGTTCTTC. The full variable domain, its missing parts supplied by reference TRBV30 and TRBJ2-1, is SQTIHQWPATLVQPVGSPLSLECTVEGTSNPNLYWYRQAAGRGLQLLFYSVGIGQISSEVPQNLSASRPQDRQFILSSKKLLLSDSGFYLCAWSVLSSGIYNEQFFGPGTRLTVL.

The chain's CDR3 is CASSLKEGVTQYF. The CDR3 DNA sequence: TGTGCCAGCAGCCTCAAGGAGGGGGTGACCCAGTACTTC. This chain connects TRBV7-2 to TRBJ2-5, with D perhaps matching TRBD1 or TRBD2 (6 bases each). The CDR3 extends over 13 amino acids. CDR1 SGHTA and CDR2 FQGNSA come from the germline V gene. Between the trimmed V and J ends, which lost 5 bases and 7 bases, there was a span of 14 bases.

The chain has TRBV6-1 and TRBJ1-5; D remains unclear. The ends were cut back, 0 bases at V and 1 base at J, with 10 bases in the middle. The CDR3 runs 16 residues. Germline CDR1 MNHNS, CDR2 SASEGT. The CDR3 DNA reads TGTGCCAGCAGTGAAGCTTCCCCGGCCAGCAATCAGCCCCAGCATTTT. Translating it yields CASSEASPASNQPQHF.

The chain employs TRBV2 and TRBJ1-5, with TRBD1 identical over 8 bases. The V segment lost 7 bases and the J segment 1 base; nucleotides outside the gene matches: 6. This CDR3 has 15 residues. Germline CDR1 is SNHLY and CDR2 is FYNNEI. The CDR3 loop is CASMLDRASNQPQHF. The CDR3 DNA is TGTGCCAGCATGTTGGACAGGGCAAGCAATCAGCCCCAGCATTTT. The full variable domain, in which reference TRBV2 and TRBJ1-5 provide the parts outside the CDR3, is EPEVTQTPSHQVTQMGQEVILRCVPISNHLYFYWYRQILGQKVEFLVSFYNNEISEKSEIFDDQFSVERPDGSNFTLKIRSTKLEDSAMYFCASMLDRASNQPQHFGDGTRLSIL.